The present entry profiles one T cell receptor beta chain with its context. What it binds is unknown. The timepoints at which blood was sampled were baseline, cycle 4 day 1, and cycle 7 day 1. These data originate in a study of OX40 agonist ivuxolimab in advanced cancers. Study-level results: Near-lowest levels of clonal expansion characterized partial responders at 0.1-3.0 mg/kg. Averaging showed that CD8+ T cells had more expanded clones than CD4+ did.

Assay used: immunoSEQ multiplex PCR; TCRdb lists only in-frame clones, some missing. The table includes about 15,000 clones, around four fifths detected once. The ends were cut back, 5 bases at V and 12 bases at J, with 19 bases in the middle. This CDR3 has 13 residues. The germline V gene has CDR1 MNHGY and CDR2 SVAAGI. The starting material was CD4+ or CD8+ T cells sorted from blood, obtained in a trial of the OX40 agonist ivuxolimab. V is TRBV6-9 and J is TRBJ1-1, with TRBD1 as a possible D gene (5 bases). This clonotype was sampled from an adult with an advanced solid tumor such as melanoma, head and neck, liver or kidney cancer. The CDR3 DNA reads TGTGCCAGCAGTGAAGCCTACGACAGAGGACCTTTCTTT. As protein: CASSEAYDRGPFF.